This TCR beta chain is from a study of OX40 agonist ivuxolimab in advanced cancers. For the study at large: With ivuxolimab, an agonistic anti-OX40 (CD134) antibody, patients were treated.

Remarks on this clone: The antigen remains unidentified.

Assay used: immunoSEQ multiplex PCR; TCRdb lists only in-frame clones, some missing. The sample shows just under 20,000 clones, 74% of them seen only once. Study-wide findings and caveats: Clones of CD4+ and CD8+ blood T cells grew by week 6 at doses of 0.1 to 3.0 mg/kg.

Patients had blood sampled at baseline and again on cycle 4 day 1 and cycle 7 day 1. J was trimmed by 3 bases and V by 5 bases; bases with no gene match: 7. This CDR3 contains 15 residues. Germline values: CDR1 SEHNR, CDR2 FQNEAQ (reference sequence). The chain uses TRBV7-9 and TRBJ2-1; 7 bases are a match to TRBD1. This receptor was identified in an adult with an advanced solid tumor such as melanoma, head and neck, liver or kidney cancer. The specimen comprised CD4+ or CD8+ T cells sorted from blood, sampled in a trial of the OX40 agonist ivuxolimab. The CDR3: CASSLNRGDYNEQFF. In nucleotides, the CDR3 is TGTGCCAGCAGCCTTAACAGGGGCGACTACAATGAGCAGTTCTTC.